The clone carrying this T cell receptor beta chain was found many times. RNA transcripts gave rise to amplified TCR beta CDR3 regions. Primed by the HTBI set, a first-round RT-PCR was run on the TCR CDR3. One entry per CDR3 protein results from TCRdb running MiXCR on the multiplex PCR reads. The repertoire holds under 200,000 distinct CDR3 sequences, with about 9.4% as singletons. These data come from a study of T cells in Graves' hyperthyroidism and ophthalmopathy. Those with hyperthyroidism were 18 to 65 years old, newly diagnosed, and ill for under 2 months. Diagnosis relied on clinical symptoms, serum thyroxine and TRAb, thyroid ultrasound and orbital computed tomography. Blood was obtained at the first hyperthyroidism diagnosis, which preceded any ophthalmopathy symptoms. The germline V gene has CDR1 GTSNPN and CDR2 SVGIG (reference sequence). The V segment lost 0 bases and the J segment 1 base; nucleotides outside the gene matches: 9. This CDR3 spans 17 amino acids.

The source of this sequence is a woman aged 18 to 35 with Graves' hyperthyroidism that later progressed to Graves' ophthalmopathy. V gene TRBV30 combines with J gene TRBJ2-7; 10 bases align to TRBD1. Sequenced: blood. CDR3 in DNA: TGTGCCTGGAGTGTACAAACTCCGGGACAGGGGTCCTACGAGCAGTACTTC. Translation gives CAWSVQTPGQGSYEQYF. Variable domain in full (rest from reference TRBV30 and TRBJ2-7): SQTIHQWPATLVQPVGSPLSLECTVEGTSNPNLYWYRQAAGRGLQLLFYSVGIGQISSEVPQNLSASRPQDRQFILSSKKLLLSDSGFYLCAWSVQTPGQGSYEQYFGPGTRLTVT.